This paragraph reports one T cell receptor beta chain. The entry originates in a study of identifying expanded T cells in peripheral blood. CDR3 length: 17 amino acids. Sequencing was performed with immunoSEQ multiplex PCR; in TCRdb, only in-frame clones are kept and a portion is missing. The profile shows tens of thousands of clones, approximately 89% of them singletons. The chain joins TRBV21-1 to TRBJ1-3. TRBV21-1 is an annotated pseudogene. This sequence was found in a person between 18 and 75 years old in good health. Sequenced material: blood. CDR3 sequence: CASSIGNRTKGGNTIYF. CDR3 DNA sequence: TGTGCCAGCAGCATCGGGAACAGGACTAAGGGGGGAAACACCATATATTTT.